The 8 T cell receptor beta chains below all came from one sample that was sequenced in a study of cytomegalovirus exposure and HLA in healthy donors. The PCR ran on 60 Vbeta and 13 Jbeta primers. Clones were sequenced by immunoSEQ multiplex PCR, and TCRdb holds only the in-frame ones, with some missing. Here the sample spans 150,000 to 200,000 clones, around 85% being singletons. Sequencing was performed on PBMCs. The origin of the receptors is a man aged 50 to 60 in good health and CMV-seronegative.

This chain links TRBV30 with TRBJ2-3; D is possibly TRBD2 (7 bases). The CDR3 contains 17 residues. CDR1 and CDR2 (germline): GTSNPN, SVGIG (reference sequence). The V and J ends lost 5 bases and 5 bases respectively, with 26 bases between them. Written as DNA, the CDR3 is TGTGCCTGGGGCCTCGGGGGGCGGGGGCCCCGCGGAGATACGCAGTATTTT. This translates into CAWGLGGRGPRGDTQYF.

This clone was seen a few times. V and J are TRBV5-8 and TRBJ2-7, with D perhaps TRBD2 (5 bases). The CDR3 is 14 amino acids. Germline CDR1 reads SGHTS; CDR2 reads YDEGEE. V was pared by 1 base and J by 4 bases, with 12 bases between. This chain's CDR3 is CASSLPAGSYEQYF. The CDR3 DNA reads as TGTGCCAGCAGCTTGCCCGCGGGTTCGTACGAGCAGTACTTC.

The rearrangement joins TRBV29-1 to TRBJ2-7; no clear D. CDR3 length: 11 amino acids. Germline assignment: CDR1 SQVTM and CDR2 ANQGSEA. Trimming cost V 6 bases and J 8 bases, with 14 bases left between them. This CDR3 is CSVDLGEQQYF. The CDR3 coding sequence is TGCAGCGTCGATCTCGGAGAGCAGCAGTACTTC.

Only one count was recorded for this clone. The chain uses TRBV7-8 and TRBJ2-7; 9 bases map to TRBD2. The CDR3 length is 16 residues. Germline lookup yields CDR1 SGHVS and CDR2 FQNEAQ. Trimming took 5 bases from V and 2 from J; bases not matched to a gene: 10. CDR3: CASSQKERGAAYEQYF. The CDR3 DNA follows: TGTGCCAGCAGCCAAAAGGAGCGGGGGGCCGCCTACGAGCAGTACTTC.

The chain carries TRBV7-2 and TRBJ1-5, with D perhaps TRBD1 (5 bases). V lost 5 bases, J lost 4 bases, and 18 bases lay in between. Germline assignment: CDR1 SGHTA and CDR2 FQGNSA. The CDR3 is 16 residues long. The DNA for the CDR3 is TGTGCCAGCAGCCAACCGAAGGGATCAGGGAATCAGCCCCAGCATTTT. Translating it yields CASSQPKGSGNQPQHF.

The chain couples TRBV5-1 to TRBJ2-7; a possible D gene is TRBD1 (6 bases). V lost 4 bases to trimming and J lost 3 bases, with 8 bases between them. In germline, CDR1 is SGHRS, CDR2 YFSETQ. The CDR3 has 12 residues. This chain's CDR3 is CASSMDSYEQYF. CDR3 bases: TGCGCCAGCAGCATGGACAGCTACGAGCAGTACTTC.

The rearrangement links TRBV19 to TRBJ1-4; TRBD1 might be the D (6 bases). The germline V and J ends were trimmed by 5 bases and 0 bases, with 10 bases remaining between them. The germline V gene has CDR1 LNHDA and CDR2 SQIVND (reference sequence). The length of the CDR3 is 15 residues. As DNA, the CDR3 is TGTGCCAGTAGTTTTAACAGGGCAACTAATGAAAAACTGTTTTTT. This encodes CASSFNRATNEKLFF.

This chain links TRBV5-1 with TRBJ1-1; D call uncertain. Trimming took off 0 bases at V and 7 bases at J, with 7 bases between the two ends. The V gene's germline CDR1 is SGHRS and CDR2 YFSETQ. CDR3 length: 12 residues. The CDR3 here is CASSLVRDEAFF. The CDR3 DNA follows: TGCGCCAGCAGCTTGGTACGGGATGAAGCTTTCTTT.